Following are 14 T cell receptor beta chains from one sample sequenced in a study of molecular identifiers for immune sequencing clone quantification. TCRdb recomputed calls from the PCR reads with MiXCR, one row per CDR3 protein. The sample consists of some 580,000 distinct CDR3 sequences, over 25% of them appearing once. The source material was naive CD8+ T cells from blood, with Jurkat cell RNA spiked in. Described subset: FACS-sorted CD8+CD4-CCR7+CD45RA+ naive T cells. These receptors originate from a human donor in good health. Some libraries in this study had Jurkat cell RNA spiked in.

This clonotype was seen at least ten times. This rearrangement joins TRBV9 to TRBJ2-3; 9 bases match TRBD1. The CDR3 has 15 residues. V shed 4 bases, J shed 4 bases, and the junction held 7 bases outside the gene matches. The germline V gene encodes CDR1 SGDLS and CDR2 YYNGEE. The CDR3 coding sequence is TGTGCCAGCAGCACCGGACAGGGGTTACCAGATACGCAGTATTTT. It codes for CASSTGQGLPDTQYF.

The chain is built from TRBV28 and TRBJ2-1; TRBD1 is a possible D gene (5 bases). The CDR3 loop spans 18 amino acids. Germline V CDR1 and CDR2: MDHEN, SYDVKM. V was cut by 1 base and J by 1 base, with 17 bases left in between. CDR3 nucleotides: TGTGCCAGCAGTTTATTGGGCCCCGAGGCAGGGTCCTACAATGAGCAGTTCTTC. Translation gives CASSLLGPEAGSYNEQFF. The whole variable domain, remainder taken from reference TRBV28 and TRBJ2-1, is DVKVTQSSRYLVKRTGEKVFLECVQDMDHENMFWYRQDPGLGLRLIYFSYDVKMKEKGDIPEGYSVSREKKERFSLILESASTNQTSMYLCASSLLGPEAGSYNEQFFGPGTRLTVL.

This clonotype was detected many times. CDR3 amino acids: CASSWGLTGNSGNTIYF. The CDR3 DNA reads TGTGCCAGCAGTTGGGGACTCACAGGGAACTCTGGAAACACCATATATTTT. The chain combines TRBV12-3 or TRBV12-4 with TRBJ1-3; tentative D call: TRBD1 (6 bases). V was clipped by 4 bases and J by 0 bases, with 16 bases between them. CDR3 size: 17 residues.

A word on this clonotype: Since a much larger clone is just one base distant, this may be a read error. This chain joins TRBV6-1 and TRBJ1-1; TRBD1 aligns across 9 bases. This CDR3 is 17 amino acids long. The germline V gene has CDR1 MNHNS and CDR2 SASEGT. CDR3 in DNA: TGTGCCAACAGTCAACTAATCTACAGGGGGCCTCAAACTGAAGCTTTCTTT. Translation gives CANSQLIYRGPQTEAFF.

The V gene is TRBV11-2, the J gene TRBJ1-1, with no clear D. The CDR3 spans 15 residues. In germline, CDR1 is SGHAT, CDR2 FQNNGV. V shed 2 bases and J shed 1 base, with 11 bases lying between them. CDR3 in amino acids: CASSLNAVGNTEAFF. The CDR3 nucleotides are TGTGCCAGCAGCTTAAACGCTGTCGGGAACACTGAAGCTTTCTTT.

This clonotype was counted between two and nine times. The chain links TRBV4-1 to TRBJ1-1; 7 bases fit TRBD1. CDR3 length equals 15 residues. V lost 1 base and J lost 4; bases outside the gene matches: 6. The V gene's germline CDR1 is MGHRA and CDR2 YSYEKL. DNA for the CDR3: TGCGCCAGCAGCCAAGGAATTAGGGGGCTCACTGAAGCTTTCTTT. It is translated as CASSQGIRGLTEAFF.

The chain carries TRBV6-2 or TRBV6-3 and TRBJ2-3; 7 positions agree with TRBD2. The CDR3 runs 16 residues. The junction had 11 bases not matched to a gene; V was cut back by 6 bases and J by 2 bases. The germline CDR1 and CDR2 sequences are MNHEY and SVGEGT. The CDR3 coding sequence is TGTGCCAGCAGGCCCCTGAGCGGGAAAAACACAGATACGCAGTATTTT. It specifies CASRPLSGKNTDTQYF.

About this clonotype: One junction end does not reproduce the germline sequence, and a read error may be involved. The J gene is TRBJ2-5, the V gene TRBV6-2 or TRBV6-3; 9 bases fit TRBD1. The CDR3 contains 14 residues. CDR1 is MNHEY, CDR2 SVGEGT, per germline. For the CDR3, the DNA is TGTGCCAGCAGCCCCGGACAGGGGAAAGAGCCCCAGTACTTC. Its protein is CASSPGQGKEPQYF.

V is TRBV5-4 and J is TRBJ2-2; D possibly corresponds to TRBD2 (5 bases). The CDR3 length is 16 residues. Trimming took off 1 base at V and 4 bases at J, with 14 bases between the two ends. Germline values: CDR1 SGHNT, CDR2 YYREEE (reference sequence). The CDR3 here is CASSLLGGLSTGELFF. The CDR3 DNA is TGTGCCAGCAGCTTGTTAGGCGGGTTGAGCACCGGGGAGCTGTTTTTT.

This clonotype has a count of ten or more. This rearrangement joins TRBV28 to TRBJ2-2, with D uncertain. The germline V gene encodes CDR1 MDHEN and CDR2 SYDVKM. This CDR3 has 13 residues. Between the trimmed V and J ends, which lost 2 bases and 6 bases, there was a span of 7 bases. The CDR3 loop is CASSLIRSGELFF. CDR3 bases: TGTGCCAGCAGTTTAATCCGGTCCGGGGAGCTGTTTTTT.

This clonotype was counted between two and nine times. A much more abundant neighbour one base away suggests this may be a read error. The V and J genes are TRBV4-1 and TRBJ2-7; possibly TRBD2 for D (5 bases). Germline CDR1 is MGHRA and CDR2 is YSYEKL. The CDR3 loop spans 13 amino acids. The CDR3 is CASSRGPDYERYF. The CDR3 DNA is TGCGCCAGCAGCCGCGGACCAGACTACGAGCGGTACTTC.

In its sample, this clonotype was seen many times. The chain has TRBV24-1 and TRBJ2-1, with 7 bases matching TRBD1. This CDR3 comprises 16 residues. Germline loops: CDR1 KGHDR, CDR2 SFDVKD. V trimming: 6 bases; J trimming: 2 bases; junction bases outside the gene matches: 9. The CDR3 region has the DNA TGTGCCACCAGTCTGGGTAGGGACAGAACCTACAATGAGCAGTTCTTC. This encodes CATSLGRDRTYNEQFF.

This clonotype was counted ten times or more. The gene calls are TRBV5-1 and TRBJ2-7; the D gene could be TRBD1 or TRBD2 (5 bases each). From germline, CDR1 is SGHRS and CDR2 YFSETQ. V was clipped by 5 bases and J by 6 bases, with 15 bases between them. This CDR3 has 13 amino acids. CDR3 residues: CASSTWGRPEQYF. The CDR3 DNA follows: TGCGCCAGCAGTACCTGGGGACGGCCCGAGCAGTACTTC.

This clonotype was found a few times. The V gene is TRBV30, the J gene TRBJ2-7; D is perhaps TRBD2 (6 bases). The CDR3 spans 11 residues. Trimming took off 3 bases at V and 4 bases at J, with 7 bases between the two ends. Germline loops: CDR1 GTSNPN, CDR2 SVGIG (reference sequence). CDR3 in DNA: TGTGCCTGGAGACGGGGGTACGAGCAGTACTTC. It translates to CAWRRGYEQYF. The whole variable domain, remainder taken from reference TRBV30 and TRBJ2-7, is SQTIHQWPATLVQPVGSPLSLECTVEGTSNPNLYWYRQAAGRGLQLLFYSVGIGQISSEVPQNLSASRPQDRQFILSSKKLLLSDSGFYLCAWRRGYEQYFGPGTRLTVT.